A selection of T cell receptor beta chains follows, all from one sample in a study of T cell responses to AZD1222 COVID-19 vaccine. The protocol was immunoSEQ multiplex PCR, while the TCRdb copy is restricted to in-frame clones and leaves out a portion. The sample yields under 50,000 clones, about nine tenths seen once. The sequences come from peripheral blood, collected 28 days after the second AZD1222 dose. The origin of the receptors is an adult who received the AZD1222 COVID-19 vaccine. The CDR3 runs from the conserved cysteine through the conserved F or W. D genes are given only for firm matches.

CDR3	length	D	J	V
CASSLVFQGSYGYTF	15	.	TRBJ1-2	TRBV28
CASSQVSYNSPLHF	14	.	TRBJ1-6	TRBV5-1
CASSPPAGTDTQYF	14	.	TRBJ2-3	TRBV18
CASSLIGHISNQPQHF	16	.	TRBJ1-5	TRBV19
CASSPGTYSNQPQHF	15	.	TRBJ1-5	TRBV11-2
CASSQGRYDEKLFF	14	.	TRBJ1-4	TRBV3-1/TRBV3-2
CASSLATSGEWMYEQFF	17	TRBD2	TRBJ2-1	TRBV7-2
CASSPPSATGVNTGELFF	18	TRBD1	TRBJ2-2	TRBV7-9
CASSDSSYNEQFF	13	.	TRBJ2-1	TRBV6-4
CASSQDREQETQYF	14	.	TRBJ2-5	TRBV3-1/TRBV3-2
CASSLSGTGNTEAFF	15	TRBD1	TRBJ1-1	TRBV7-3
CASSLILRTDGYTF	14	.	TRBJ1-2	TRBV7-9
CASSPLDTTGEGNEQYF	17	TRBD1	TRBJ2-7	TRBV5-1
CASSHDRDRGQPQHF	15	TRBD1	TRBJ1-5	TRBV4-2
CASSYSRTNTEAFF	14	.	TRBJ1-1	TRBV6-5
CASSLGQGARGYTF	14	TRBD1	TRBJ1-2	TRBV28
CASSPRLRGKTEAFF	15	.	TRBJ1-1	TRBV3-1/TRBV3-2
CASSLGGQGHNEQFF	15	TRBD1	TRBJ2-1	TRBV11-1
CASSTRTVSRETQYF	15	.	TRBJ2-5	TRBV11-1